This T cell receptor beta chain was captured in a study of CXCR3-negative and CXCR3-positive naive CD8 T cells (dated by TCRdb to between 2018 and 2021). For the wider study: About 150 million TRB reads were obtained in total, roughly 1.5 +/- 0.3 million reads per library. Naive subsets from about five donors and memory cells from 3 donors were included in the TRBV-TRBJ cluster analysis. The diversity and physicochemical repertoire analyses included more than ten donors pooled from two independent experiments. General findings and caveats noted by the study authors: Because surface CD5, which is linked to self-reactivity in mice, was comparable between the naive subsets, TCR interaction strength was also inferred from the physicochemical properties of TRB CDR3s. CXCR3 expression partially decreased after cryopreservation, so most assays used freshly isolated PBMCs. Comparably high repertoire diversity was found in both naive subsets, whereas much lower repertoire diversity was found in memory CD8+ T cells. TRB CDR3s from CXCR3-positive naive cells showed higher hydrophobicity (lower Kidera factor 4), lower energy, and higher strength and volume indices than CXCR3-negative naive cells. Similar TRBV-TRBJ usage was shown by naive CXCR3-negative and CXCR3-positive cells from the same donor, whereas distinct patterns were shown by memory cells.

Spanning cysteine to phenylalanine, the CDR3 consists of 18 amino acids. The protein alone is recorded here. The germline V gene (reference sequence) specifies SEHNR as CDR1 and FQNEAQ as CDR2. TCRdb names NextSeq 550 as the instrument used. The Human TCR Profiling Kit (MiLaboratory) was used to make UMI-labeled 5' RACE TRB cDNA libraries. The full amount of extracted RNA was used for cDNA synthesis, and the full amount of resulting cDNA was used for PCR amplification. The libraries were made side by side, with each library going through the same number of PCR cycles. The original methods were these. With a minimum of two reads required per UMI, MIGEC and MiXCR pulled out about 50,000 +/- 10,000 unique UMI-labeled TRB cDNA molecules from each library. On average, each library contained about 40,000 +/- 10,000 functional in-frame TRB CDR3 nucleotide clonotypes without stop codons. After downsampling to 5000 UMI-labeled TRB molecules per sample, diversity metrics such as normalized Shannon-Wiener and Chao1 were calculated in VDJtools. Clonotype-size-weighted physicochemical properties of the central five CDR3 residues (interaction energy, strength, volume and Kidera factor 4) were computed in VDJtools. One entry per CDR3 protein sequence results from the TCRdb reprocessing of the reads, with DNA left out. TCRdb, rather than the study authors, made the V and J calls. This specimen's table enumerates under 75,000 distinct CDR3 sequences. The top ten clonotypes cover 3.5% to 5% of the sample.

Details on this clonotype: Its antigen is unknown.

Each CD8+ T cell subset was flow-sorted in triplicate, and around 300,000 cells per subset were placed directly into RLT lysis buffer. Naive CD8+ T cells were defined stringently as CD45RO-CCR7+CD27+CD95- to exclude memory contaminants. Standard density gradient centrifugation was used to isolate peripheral blood mononuclear cells from buffy coats. A FACSAria III was used to flow-sort naive CXCR3-negative and CXCR3-positive CD8+ T cells. Total RNA was extracted from sorted cells with an RNeasy Mini Kit. The sequence links TRBV7-9 to TRBJ2-3; no DNA is available, so the TRBD1 call from TCRdb remains unchecked. Sequencing used naive CXCR3- CD8+ T cells from blood. Taken with the paper, the label for cell subset or site translates to: CD45RO-CCR7+CD27+CD95- naive CD8+ T cells lacking CXCR3 (TNR3-). This sequence was found in a human donor in good health. Some clones in this sample may be carry-over from other donors' samples. The CDR3 region: CASSPPPNNRGGTDTQYF.